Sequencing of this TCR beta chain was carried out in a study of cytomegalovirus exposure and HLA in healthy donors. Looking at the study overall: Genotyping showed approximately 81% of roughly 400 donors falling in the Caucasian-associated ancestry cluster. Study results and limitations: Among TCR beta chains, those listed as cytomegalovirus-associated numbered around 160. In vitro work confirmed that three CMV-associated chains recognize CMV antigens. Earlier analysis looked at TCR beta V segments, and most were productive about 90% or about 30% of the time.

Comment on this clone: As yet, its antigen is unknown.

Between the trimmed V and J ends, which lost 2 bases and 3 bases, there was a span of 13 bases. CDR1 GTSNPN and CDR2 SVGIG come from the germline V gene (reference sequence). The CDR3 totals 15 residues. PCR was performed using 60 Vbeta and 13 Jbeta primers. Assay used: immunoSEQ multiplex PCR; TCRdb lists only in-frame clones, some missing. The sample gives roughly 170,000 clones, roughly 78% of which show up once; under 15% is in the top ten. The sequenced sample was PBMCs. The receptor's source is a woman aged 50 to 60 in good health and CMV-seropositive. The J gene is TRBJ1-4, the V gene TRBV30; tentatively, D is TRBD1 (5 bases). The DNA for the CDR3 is TGTGCCTGGAGTAAAGGGGTAGGGGCTAATGAAAAACTGTTTTTT. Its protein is CAWSKGVGANEKLFF.